These 13 T cell receptor beta chains originate from one sample sequenced in a study of blood T cell repertoires in COVID-19. TCRdb keeps only in-frame clones here, not all; method: immunoSEQ multiplex PCR. The sample lists a few hundred thousand clones, 85% to 90% seen once, with around 0.92% in the top ten. Sequences were obtained from peripheral blood. Receptor source: a man between 18 and 29 years old with COVID-19, enrolled during active disease.

The J gene is TRBJ1-1, the V gene TRBV11-1, with a possible D match to TRBD1 (5 bases). Germline CDR1 and CDR2: SGHAT and FQDESV (reference sequence). V lost 5 bases and J lost 10, with 20 bases in between. This CDR3 comprises 14 residues. The CDR3 DNA sequence: TGTGCCAGCAGCCTAACTTCAGGGTATTTTGGAGCTTTCTTT. Protein: CASSLTSGYFGAFF.

This chain joins TRBV28 and TRBJ2-7; TRBD1 agrees at 9 bases. The CDR3 sequence is 14 residues long. V trimming: 6 bases; J trimming: 2 bases; junction bases outside the gene matches: 5. Germline CDR1 is MDHEN and CDR2 is SYDVKM. The CDR3 nucleotides read TGTGCCAGCAGGCGGGGACAGGGTGCCTACGAGCAGTACTTC. Encoded protein: CASRRGQGAYEQYF.

The chain couples TRBV6-6 to TRBJ2-1; 8 bases align to TRBD1. In germline, CDR1 is MNHNY, CDR2 SVGAGI (reference sequence). V dropped 2 bases and J dropped 3; count of bases not matched to a gene: 6. This CDR3 spans 16 amino acids. CDR3 residues: CASSYPRGRIYNEQFF. DNA of the CDR3: TGTGCCAGCAGTTACCCCAGGGGGCGCATCTACAATGAGCAGTTCTTC.

The chain employs TRBV19 and TRBJ2-3; 10 bases fit TRBD2. Trimming cost V 7 bases and J 5 bases; bases outside gene matches: 12. Germline loops: CDR1 LNHDA, CDR2 SQIVND (reference sequence). There are 16 residues in the CDR3. The CDR3 DNA follows: TGTGCCAGTACCCCTTTGGCTAGCGGGGGAGGAGATACGCAGTATTTT. Protein sequence: CASTPLASGGGDTQYF.

The chain couples TRBV30 to TRBJ2-2; D possibly corresponds to TRBD2 (6 bases). The CDR3 sequence is 17 residues long. Per germline, CDR1 GTSNPN and CDR2 SVGIG (reference sequence). V was clipped by 1 base and J by 6 bases, with 21 bases between them. The CDR3 bases are TGTGCCTGGAGTGGGACCTATTTGCGGGATGGGGCCGGGGAGCTGTTTTTT. Protein product: CAWSGTYLRDGAGELFF.

V is TRBV7-9 and J is TRBJ2-1, with 7 bases that match TRBD2. This CDR3 is built from 16 residues. V dropped 9 bases and J dropped 6; count of bases not matched to a gene: 17. The V gene's germline CDR1 is SEHNR and CDR2 FQNEAQ (reference sequence). In nucleotides, the CDR3 is TGTGCCAGTAGACCTGGAGGGAGGGCCCCTCGCAATGAGCAGTTCTTC. Translating gives CASRPGGRAPRNEQFF.

The chain has TRBV3-1 (or the pseudogene TRBV3-2) and TRBJ2-5, with D possibly TRBD2 on 5 matching bases. Germline CDR1 LGHDT, CDR2 YNNKEL (reference sequence). The V gene lost 5 bases and the J gene lost 7 bases, with 8 bases spanning the gap. This CDR3 has 11 residues. CDR3 nucleotide sequence: TGTGCCAGCAGCGAGGGTGGGACCCAGTACTTC. Translating gives CASSEGGTQYF.

The V gene is TRBV5-1, the J gene TRBJ1-1; 11 nucleotides match TRBD1. With 4 bases clipped from V and 1 base from J, the junction kept 3 bases outside the gene matches. The CDR3 has 15 residues. The V gene's germline CDR1 is SGHRS and CDR2 YFSETQ. The CDR3 bases are TGCGCCAGCAGCACCGGGACAGGGGGGAACACTGAAGCTTTCTTT. It yields the protein CASSTGTGGNTEAFF. Full variable domain (remainder filled in from reference TRBV5-1 and TRBJ1-1): KAGVTQTPRYLIKTRGQQVTLSCSPISGHRSVSWYQQTPGQGLQFLFEYFSETQRNKGNFPGRFSGRQFSNSRSEMNVSTLELGDSALYLCASSTGTGGNTEAFFGQGTRLTVV.

The chain has TRBV24-1 and TRBJ2-3, with TRBD2 matching 9 bases. Germline V CDR1 and CDR2: KGHDR, SFDVKD. J lost 2 bases, V lost 1 base, and 6 bases had no gene match. There are 17 residues in the CDR3. CDR3 amino acids: CATSDLEASGNTDTQYF. CDR3 in DNA: TGTGCCACCAGTGATTTAGAGGCTAGCGGGAACACAGATACGCAGTATTTT.

The V gene is TRBV10-1, the J gene TRBJ2-2; 10 bases are shared with TRBD1. Germline values: CDR1 WNHNN, CDR2 SYGVQD (reference sequence). The length of the CDR3 is 15 residues. The V segment lost 5 bases and the J segment 7 bases; nucleotides outside the gene matches: 7. The CDR3 region is CASSTGTGANGELFF. Here the CDR3 DNA reads TGCGCCAGCAGTACCGGGACAGGGGCTAACGGGGAGCTGTTTTTT.

The rearrangement links TRBV3-1 (or the pseudogene TRBV3-2) to TRBJ1-1; D uncertain. The germline gives CDR1 LGHDT, CDR2 YNNKEL (reference sequence). Trimming cost V 0 bases and J 4 bases, with 9 bases left between them. This CDR3 is 14 amino acids long. The CDR3, as DNA: TGTGCCAGCAGCCAAGATTGGCGGGCCACTGAAGCTTTCTTT. It codes for CASSQDWRATEAFF.

In this sample, this clone turned up once. The J gene is TRBJ2-1, the V gene TRBV30; 10 bases are a match to TRBD2. In germline, CDR1 is GTSNPN, CDR2 SVGIG (reference sequence). Trimming at V came to 3 bases and at J to 1 base, leaving 6 bases not matched to a gene. This CDR3 has 16 amino acids. The DNA for the CDR3 is TGTGCCTGGAGGAGCGGGAGGGCCGTATCCTACAATGAGCAGTTCTTC. Translation gives CAWRSGRAVSYNEQFF.

The chain recombines TRBV7-9 with TRBJ2-5; D not certain. In germline, CDR1 is SEHNR, CDR2 FQNEAQ (reference sequence). Deletions cut 3 bases from V and 5 bases from J, with 16 bases between. The CDR3 is 15 residues long. Here the CDR3 reads CASSLDVRLTETQYF. The CDR3 DNA reads TGTGCCAGCAGCTTGGATGTGCGGCTGACGGAGACCCAGTACTTC.